This T cell receptor (beta chain) was sequenced in a study of T cell responses to AZD1222 COVID-19 vaccine. On the study more broadly: Investigators merged groups given second doses at roughly 4 or roughly 12 weeks.

TCRdb's table, derived via immunoSEQ multiplex PCR, lists solely in-frame clones and lacks some. The sample lists 56,000 or so clones, approximately 85% occurring once. Details on this clone: The antigen is undetermined.

Whole-study results and caveats: Baseline seropositivity characterized only six or seven AZD1222 recipients. A mostly white British donor set with more females was recruited, and clonal diversity was possibly underestimated. A rise in Spike-specific TCR breadth and depth followed two AZD1222 doses.

This material consisted of peripheral blood, taken on day 0 of AZD1222 vaccination. The sequence derives from an adult in good health.

CDR3 residues: CASRMREPTYEQYF. The DNA of the CDR3 is TGTGCCAGCAGAATGAGGGAGCCAACCTACGAGCAGTACTTC. The chain joins TRBV6-5 to TRBJ2-7; a weak D match, TRBD2 (5 bases). The CDR3 length is 14 residues. Germline V gene data show CDR1 as MNHEY and CDR2 as SVGAGI. V dropped 6 bases and J dropped 2 bases, with 14 bases sitting between them.